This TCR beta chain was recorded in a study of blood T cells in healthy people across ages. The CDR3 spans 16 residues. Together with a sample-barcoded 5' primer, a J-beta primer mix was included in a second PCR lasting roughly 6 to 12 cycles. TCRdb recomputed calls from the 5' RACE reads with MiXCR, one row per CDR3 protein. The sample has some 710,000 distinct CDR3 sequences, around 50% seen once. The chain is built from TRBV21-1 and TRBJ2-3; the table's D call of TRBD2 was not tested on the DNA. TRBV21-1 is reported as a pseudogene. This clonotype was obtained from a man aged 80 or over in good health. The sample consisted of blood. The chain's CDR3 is CASSRTSGRGAYTQYF. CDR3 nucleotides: TGTGCCAGCAGCAGGACTAGCGGGCGGGGGGCTTATACGCAGTATTTT.